This T cell receptor beta chain was captured in a study of cytomegalovirus exposure and HLA in healthy donors. For the study at large: Clustering assigned about 80% of the roughly 370 genotyped donors to the Caucasian-associated ancestry cluster.

The PCR was carried out with 60 Vbeta primers and 13 Jbeta primers. Sequenced by immunoSEQ multiplex PCR; TCRdb stores in-frame clones only, minus some. The sample carries under 130,000 clones, roughly 73% recorded once. A single count supports this clone. Its specificity is not known. Points from the study as a whole: HLA alleles were associated with fewer than 20,000 TCR beta sequences in a later analysis at 0.05 false discovery rate. Rarity held for most TCR sequences, but there were some public TCRs that occurred in many donors. TCR association rates varied by HLA locus in a later analysis, with DRB1 highest and HLA-C lowest.

The TCR comes from a middle-aged woman in good health and CMV-seropositive. The sample was PBMCs.

The CDR3 loop is CASTTTENTEAFF. The CDR3 bases are TGTGCCTCAACTACGACAGAAAACACTGAAGCTTTCTTT. The chain is built from TRBV5-4 and TRBJ1-1; D is possibly TRBD1 (5 bases). There are 13 residues in the CDR3. Deletions cut 10 bases from V and 2 bases from J, with 15 bases between. Germline CDR1 reads SGHNT; CDR2 reads YYREEE (reference sequence).